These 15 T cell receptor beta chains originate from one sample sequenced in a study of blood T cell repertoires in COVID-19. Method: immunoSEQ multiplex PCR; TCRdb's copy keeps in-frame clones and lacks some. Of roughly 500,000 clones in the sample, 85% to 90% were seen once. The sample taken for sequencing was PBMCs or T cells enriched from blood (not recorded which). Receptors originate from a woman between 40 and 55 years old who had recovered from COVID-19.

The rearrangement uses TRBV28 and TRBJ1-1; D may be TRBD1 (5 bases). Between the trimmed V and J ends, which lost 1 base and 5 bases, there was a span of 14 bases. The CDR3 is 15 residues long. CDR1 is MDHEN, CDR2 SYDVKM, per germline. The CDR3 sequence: CASSLLAGPRTEAFF. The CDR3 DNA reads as TGTGCCAGCAGTTTATTGGCAGGGCCTAGGACTGAAGCTTTCTTT.

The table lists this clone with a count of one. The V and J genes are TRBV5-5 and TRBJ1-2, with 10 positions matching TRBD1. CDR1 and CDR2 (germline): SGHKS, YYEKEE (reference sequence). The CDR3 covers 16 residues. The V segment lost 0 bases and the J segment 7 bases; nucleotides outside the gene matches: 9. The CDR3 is CASSLVGGDRGPGYTF. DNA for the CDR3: TGTGCCAGCAGCTTGGTAGGGGGGGACAGGGGTCCTGGCTACACCTTC. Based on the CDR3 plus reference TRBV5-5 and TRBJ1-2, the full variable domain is DAGVTQSPTHLIKTRGQQVTLRCSPISGHKSVSWYQQVLGQGPQFIFQYYEKEERGRGNFPDRFSARQFPNYSSELNVNALLLGDSALYLCASSLVGGDRGPGYTFGSGTRLTVV.

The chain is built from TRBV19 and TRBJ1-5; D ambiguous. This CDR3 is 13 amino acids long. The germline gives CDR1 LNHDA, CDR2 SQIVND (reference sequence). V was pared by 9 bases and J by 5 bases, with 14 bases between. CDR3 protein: CASRRGGHQPQHF. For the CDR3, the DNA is TGTGCCAGCAGACGAGGTGGTCATCAGCCCCAGCATTTT.

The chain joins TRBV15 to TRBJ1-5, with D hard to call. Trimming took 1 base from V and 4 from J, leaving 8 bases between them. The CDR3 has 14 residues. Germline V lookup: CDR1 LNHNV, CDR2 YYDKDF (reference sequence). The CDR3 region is CATSRARENQPQHF. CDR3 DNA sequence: TGTGCCACCAGCAGAGCCCGGGAAAATCAGCCCCAGCATTTT.

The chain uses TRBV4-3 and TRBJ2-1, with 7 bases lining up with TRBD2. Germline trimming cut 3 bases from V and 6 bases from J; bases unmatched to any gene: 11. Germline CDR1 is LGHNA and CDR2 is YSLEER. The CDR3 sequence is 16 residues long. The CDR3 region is CASSHLPGGLGNEQFF. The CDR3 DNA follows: TGCGCCAGCAGCCACCTCCCCGGGGGGTTGGGCAATGAGCAGTTCTTC.

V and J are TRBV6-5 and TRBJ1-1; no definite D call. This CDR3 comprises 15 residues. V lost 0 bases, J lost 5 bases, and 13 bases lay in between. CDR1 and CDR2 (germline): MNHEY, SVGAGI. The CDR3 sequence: CASSYSTGIGTEAFF. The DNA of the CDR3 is TGTGCCAGCAGTTACTCGACCGGGATCGGGACTGAAGCTTTCTTT.

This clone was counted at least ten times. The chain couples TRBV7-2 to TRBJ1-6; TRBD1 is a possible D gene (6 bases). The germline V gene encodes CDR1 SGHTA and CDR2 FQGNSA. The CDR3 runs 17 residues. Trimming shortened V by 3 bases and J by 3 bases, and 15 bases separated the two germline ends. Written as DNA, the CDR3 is TGTGCCAGCAGCTTTGGGGGGGCCGTCCTCTATAATTCACCCCTCCACTTT. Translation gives CASSFGGAVLYNSPLHF. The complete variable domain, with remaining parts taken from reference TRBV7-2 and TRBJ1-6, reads GAGVSQSPSNKVTEKGKDVELRCDPISGHTALYWYRQSLGQGLEFLIYFQGNSAPDKSGLPSDRFSAERTGGSVSTLTIQRTQQEDSAVYLCASSFGGAVLYNSPLHFGNGTRLTVT.

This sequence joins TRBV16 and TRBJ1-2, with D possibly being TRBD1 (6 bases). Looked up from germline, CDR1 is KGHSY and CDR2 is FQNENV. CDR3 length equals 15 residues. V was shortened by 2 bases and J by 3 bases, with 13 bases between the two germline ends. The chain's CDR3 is CASSQNSQGYYGYTF. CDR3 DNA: TGTGCCAGCAGCCAAAATTCCCAGGGGTACTATGGCTACACCTTC.

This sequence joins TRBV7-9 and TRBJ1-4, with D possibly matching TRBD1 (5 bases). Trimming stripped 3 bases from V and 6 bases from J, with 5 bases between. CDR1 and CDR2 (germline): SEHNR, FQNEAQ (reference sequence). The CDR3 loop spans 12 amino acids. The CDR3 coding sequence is TGTGCCAGCAGCTTCAGGGATGAAAAACTGTTTTTT. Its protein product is CASSFRDEKLFF. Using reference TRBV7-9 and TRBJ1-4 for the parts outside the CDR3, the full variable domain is DTGVSQNPRHKITKRGQNVTFRCDPISEHNRLYWYRQTLGQGPEFLTYFQNEAQLEKSRLLSDRFSAERPKGSFSTLEIQRTEQGDSAMYLCASSFRDEKLFFGSGTQLSVL.

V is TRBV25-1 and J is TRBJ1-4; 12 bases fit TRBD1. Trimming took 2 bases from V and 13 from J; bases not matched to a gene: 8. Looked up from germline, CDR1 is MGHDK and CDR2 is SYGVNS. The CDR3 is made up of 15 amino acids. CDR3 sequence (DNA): TGTGCCAGCAGTGAAAAGGGGACAGGGGGCTTAAGACTGTTTTTT. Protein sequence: CASSEKGTGGLRLFF.

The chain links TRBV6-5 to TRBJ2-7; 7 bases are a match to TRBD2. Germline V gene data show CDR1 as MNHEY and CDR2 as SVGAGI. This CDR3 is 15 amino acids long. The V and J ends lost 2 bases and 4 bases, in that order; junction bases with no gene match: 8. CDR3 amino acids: CASSYGRALLYEQYF. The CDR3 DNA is TGTGCCAGCAGTTACGGGAGGGCCCTCTTGTACGAGCAGTACTTC.

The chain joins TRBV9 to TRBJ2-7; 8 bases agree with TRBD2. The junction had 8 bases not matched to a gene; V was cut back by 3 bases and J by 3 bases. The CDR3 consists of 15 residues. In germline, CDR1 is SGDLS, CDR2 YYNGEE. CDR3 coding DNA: TGTGCCAGCAGCGAGGCATCCGGGACTAGCTACGAGCAGTACTTC. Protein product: CASSEASGTSYEQYF.

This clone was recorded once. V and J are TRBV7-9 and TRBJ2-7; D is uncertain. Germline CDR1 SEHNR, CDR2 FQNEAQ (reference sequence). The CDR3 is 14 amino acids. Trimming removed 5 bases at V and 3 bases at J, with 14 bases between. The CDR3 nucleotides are TGTGCCAGCAGCCCCTCTAGGCGTATCTACGAGCAGTACTTC. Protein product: CASSPSRRIYEQYF. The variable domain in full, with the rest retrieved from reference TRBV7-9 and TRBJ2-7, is DTGVSQNPRHKITKRGQNVTFRCDPISEHNRLYWYRQTLGQGPEFLTYFQNEAQLEKSRLLSDRFSAERPKGSFSTLEIQRTEQGDSAMYLCASSPSRRIYEQYFGPGTRLTVT.

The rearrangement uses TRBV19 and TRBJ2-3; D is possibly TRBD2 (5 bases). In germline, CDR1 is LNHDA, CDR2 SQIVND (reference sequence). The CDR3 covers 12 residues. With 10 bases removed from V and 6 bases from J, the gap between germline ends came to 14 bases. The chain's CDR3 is CATGLAGDTQYF. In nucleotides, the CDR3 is TGTGCCACCGGACTGGCCGGGGATACGCAGTATTTT. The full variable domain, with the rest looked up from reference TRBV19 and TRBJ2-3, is DGGITQSPKYLFRKEGQNVTLSCEQNLNHDAMYWYRQDPGQGLRLIYYSQIVNDFQKGDIAEGYSVSREKKESFPLTVTSAQKNPTAFYLCATGLAGDTQYFGPGTRLTVL.

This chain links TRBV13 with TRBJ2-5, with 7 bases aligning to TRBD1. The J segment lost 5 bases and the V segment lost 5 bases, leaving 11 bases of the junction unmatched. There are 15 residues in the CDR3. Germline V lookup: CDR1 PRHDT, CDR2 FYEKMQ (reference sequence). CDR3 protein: CASSDLKRGQETQYF. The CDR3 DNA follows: TGTGCCAGCAGCGATCTGAAGAGGGGGCAGGAGACCCAGTACTTC. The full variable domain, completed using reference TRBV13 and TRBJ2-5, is AAGVIQSPRHLIKEKRETATLKCYPIPRHDTVYWYQQGPGQDPQFLISFYEKMQSDKGSIPDRFSAQQFSDYHSELNMSSLELGDSALYFCASSDLKRGQETQYFGPGTRLLVL.